This T cell receptor beta chain was sequenced in a study of T cell repertoires in cytomegalovirus infection. V was shortened by 5 bases and J by 5 bases, with 15 bases between the two germline ends. CDR1 and CDR2 from the germline V gene are SGHTA and FQGNSA. The CDR3 has 15 residues. Concerning this clonotype itself: Given a much more abundant clone one base away, this may be a read error.

TCRdb re-called the reads with MiXCR, one entry per CDR3 protein. In the table there are over 200,000 distinct CDR3 sequences, roughly an eighth of which are singletons. The chain recombines TRBV7-2 with TRBJ2-2, with D possibly TRBD2 on 5 matching bases. This TCR was recovered from a human donor in good health (CMV status not recorded). Some clones in this sample may be carry-over from other donors' samples. Sequencing was carried out using PBMCs. The CDR3 region is CASSHRTSETGELFF. Here the CDR3 DNA reads TGTGCCAGCAGCCATCGGACTTCGGAAACCGGGGAGCTGTTTTTT.